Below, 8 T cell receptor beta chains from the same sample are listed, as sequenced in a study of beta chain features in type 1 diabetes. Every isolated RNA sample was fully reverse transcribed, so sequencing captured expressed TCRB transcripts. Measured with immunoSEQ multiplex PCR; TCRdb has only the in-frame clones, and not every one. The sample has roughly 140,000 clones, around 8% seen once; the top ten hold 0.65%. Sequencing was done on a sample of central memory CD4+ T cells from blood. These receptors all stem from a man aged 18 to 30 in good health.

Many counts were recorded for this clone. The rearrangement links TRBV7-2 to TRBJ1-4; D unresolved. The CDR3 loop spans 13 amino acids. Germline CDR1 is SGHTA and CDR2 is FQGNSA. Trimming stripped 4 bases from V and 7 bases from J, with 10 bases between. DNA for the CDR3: TGTGCCAGCAGCTCCCGGTCTTCTGAAAAACTGTTTTTT. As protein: CASSSRSSEKLFF.

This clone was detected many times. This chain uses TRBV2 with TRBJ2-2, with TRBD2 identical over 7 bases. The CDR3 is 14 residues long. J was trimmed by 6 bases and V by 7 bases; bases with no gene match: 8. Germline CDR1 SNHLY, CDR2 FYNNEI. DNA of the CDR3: TGTGCCAGCACCGTCCTGGGACTACCCGGGGAGCTGTTTTTT. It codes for CASTVLGLPGELFF.

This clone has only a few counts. The CDR3 DNA sequence: TGTGCCAGTTCCGACAGGGGAGGTGAAAAACTGTTTTTT. It translates to CASSDRGGEKLFF. The rearrangement joins TRBV19 to TRBJ1-4; TRBD1 matches at 8 bases. V trimming: 8 bases; J trimming: 7 bases; junction bases outside the gene matches: 6. The CDR3 spans 13 residues. CDR1 and CDR2 from the germline V gene are LNHDA and SQIVND (reference sequence).

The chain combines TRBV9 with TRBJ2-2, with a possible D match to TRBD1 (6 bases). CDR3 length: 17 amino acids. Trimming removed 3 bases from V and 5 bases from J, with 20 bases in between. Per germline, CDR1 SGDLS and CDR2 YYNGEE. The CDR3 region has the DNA TGTGCCAGCAGCGCGCTGACAGGCCCAGGCGGTACCGGGGAGCTGTTTTTT. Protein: CASSALTGPGGTGELFF.

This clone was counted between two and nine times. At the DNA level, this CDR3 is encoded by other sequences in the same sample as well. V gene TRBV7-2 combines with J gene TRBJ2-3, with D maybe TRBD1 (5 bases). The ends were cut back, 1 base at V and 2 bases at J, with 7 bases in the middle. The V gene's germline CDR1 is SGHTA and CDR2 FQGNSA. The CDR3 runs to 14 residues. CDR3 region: CASSLEGVTDTQYF. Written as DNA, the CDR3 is TGTGCCAGCAGCTTAGAAGGGGTCACAGATACGCAGTATTTT.

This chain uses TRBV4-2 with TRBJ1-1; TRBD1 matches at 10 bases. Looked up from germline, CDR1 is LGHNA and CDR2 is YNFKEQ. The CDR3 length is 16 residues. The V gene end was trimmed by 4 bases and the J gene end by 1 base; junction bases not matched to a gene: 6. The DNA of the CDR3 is TGTGCCAGCAGCCCGCGACAGGGGGCTGGGAACACTGAAGCTTTCTTT. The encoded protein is CASSPRQGAGNTEAFF.

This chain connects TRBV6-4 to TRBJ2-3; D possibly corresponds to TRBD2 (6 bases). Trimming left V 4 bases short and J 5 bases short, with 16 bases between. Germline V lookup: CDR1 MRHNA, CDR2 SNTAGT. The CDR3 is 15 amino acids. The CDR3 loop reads CASSVSGHLEDTQYF. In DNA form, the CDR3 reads TGTGCCAGCAGTGTAAGCGGGCACCTCGAAGATACGCAGTATTTT.

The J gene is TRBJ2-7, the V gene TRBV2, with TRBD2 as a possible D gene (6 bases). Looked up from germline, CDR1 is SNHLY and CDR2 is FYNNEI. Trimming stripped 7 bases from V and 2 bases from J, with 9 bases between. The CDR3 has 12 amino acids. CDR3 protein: CASKTSPYEQYF. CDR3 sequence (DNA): TGTGCCAGCAAGACTAGTCCCTACGAGCAGTACTTC.